Presented here are 12 T cell receptor beta chains from one specimen sequenced in a study of T-cell memory formation after mild COVID-19 (dated by TCRdb to 2020 to 2023). Library construction relied on 5' RACE. Sequencing was performed on an Illumina NovaSeq 6000. TCRdb itself trimmed the public reads at Q25 with fastp, ran MiXCR and retained productive beta chains. Under each unique CDR3 protein, matching rows form one entry showing the most common genes and DNA. This sample has roughly 480,000 distinct CDR3 sequences in its table, and roughly 25% of those were observed once. Of the sample, about an eighth falls within the top ten clones. Material for sequencing was PBMCs or a T cell subset sorted from them (not recorded which). The receptors were sampled from an adult woman who had mild COVID-19 (a few samples of this study predate the infection). The sample titles of this study are shuffled in the database, so cell type and time point are left out; the donor was told from shared clones.

This clonotype was counted only a few times. V is TRBV29-1 and J is TRBJ2-3, with D perhaps TRBD2 (6 bases). The length of the CDR3 is 13 residues. V lost 6 bases, J lost 2 bases, and 12 bases lay in between. Germline V gives CDR1 SQVTM, CDR2 ANQGSEA. CDR3 sequence (DNA): TGCAGCGTGGGGCGGGACGCCACAGATACGCAGTATTTT. Amino acids: CSVGRDATDTQYF.

This chain connects TRBV6-6 to TRBJ2-1, with 13 bases that match TRBD2. J gave up 5 bases and V 5 bases, and 3 bases lay outside the gene matches. This CDR3 is built from 15 residues. Germline V gives CDR1 MNHNY, CDR2 SVGAGI (reference sequence). The CDR3 reads CASSQTSGGNNEQFF. The CDR3, as DNA: TGTGCCAGCAGTCAGACTAGCGGGGGGAACAATGAGCAGTTCTTC.

The chain is built from TRBV19 and TRBJ2-3; 11 nucleotides line up with TRBD2. The CDR3 consists of 17 residues. Per the germline V gene, CDR1 is LNHDA and CDR2 is SQIVND (reference sequence). J gave up 1 base and V 2 bases, and 5 bases lay outside the gene matches. CDR3 loop: CASSIRATSGGTDTQYF. CDR3 DNA sequence: TGTGCCAGTAGTATACGTGCGACTAGCGGGGGCACAGATACGCAGTATTTT. Full variable domain (rest looked up from reference TRBV19 and TRBJ2-3): DGGITQSPKYLFRKEGQNVTLSCEQNLNHDAMYWYRQDPGQGLRLIYYSQIVNDFQKGDIAEGYSVSREKKESFPLTVTSAQKNPTAFYLCASSIRATSGGTDTQYFGPGTRLTVL.

This chain connects TRBV12-3 or TRBV12-4 to TRBJ1-2; D might be TRBD1 (5 bases). The CDR3 consists of 12 residues. The germline V and J ends were trimmed by 5 bases and 8 bases, with 12 bases remaining between them. The CDR3 sequence: CASSPGTSGYTF. The DNA for the CDR3 is TGTGCCAGCAGTCCCGGGACGAGCGGCTACACCTTC.

The chain carries TRBV5-6 and TRBJ2-7, with TRBD1 as a possible D gene (7 bases). The CDR3 contains 16 residues. Germline V gene lookup returns CDR1 SGHDT and CDR2 YYEEEE. V gave up 3 bases and J gave up 2 bases, with 18 bases separating them. This CDR3 reads CASSSYSRGATYEQYF. The CDR3 coding sequence is TGTGCCAGCAGCTCCTACAGCAGGGGGGCCACCTACGAGCAGTACTTC.

The rearrangement links TRBV5-6 to TRBJ1-1, with TRBD1 matching 8 bases. This CDR3 spans 14 amino acids. The V gene's germline CDR1 is SGHDT and CDR2 YYEEEE. The junction had 8 bases not matched to a gene; V was cut back by 3 bases and J by 7 bases. CDR3 sequence: CASSSSGTGGEAFF. CDR3 bases: TGTGCCAGCAGCTCCTCCGGGACAGGCGGTGAAGCTTTCTTT.

This sequence joins TRBV12-3 or TRBV12-4 and TRBJ2-3; 9 bases fit TRBD2. The V gene end was trimmed by 4 bases and the J gene end by 1 base; junction bases not matched to a gene: 3. CDR3 length equals 15 residues. The CDR3 nucleotides read TGTGCCAGCAGTTCGTGGACTAGCGGCACAGATACGCAGTATTTT. Its translation is CASSSWTSGTDTQYF.

This chain connects TRBV19 to TRBJ1-5; D remains ambiguous. V was trimmed by 4 bases and J by 3 bases, leaving 16 bases between them. This CDR3 is 16 amino acids long. Germline values: CDR1 LNHDA, CDR2 SQIVND (reference sequence). This chain's CDR3 is CASSKVVGVFNQPQHF. CDR3 DNA: TGTGCCAGTAGTAAGGTTGTCGGGGTGTTCAATCAGCCCCAGCATTTT.

The chain links TRBV20-1 to TRBJ2-7; D not certain. The ends were cut back, 3 bases at V and 3 bases at J, with 9 bases in the middle. Germline lookup yields CDR1 DFQATT and CDR2 SNEGSKA (reference sequence). This CDR3 has 12 residues. The CDR3 DNA reads TGCAGTGCTAGGGCAGCTAGCTACGAGCAGTACTTC. This codes for CSARAASYEQYF.

The V gene is TRBV7-2, the J gene TRBJ2-3, with D uncertain. Germline V gene data show CDR1 as SGHTA and CDR2 as FQGNSA. The V end was cut by 5 bases, the J end by 6 bases, with 9 bases between. The CDR3 is 12 residues long. Here the CDR3 reads CASSIGRDTQYF. The CDR3 DNA sequence: TGTGCCAGCAGCATCGGAAGGGATACGCAGTATTTT.

This clonotype has only one observation. The chain couples TRBV6-6 to TRBJ2-7; D uncertain. The V and J ends lost 3 bases and 0 bases respectively, with 6 bases between them. Looked up from germline, CDR1 is MNHNY and CDR2 is SVGAGI (reference sequence). CDR3 size: 13 residues. DNA of the CDR3: TGTGCCAGCAGTTATACGTCCTCCTACGAGCAGTACTTC. As protein: CASSYTSSYEQYF.

This clonotype was seen a handful of times. This rearrangement joins TRBV4-1 to TRBJ1-1; TRBD1 agrees at 7 bases. Germline loops: CDR1 MGHRA, CDR2 YSYEKL. V shed 0 bases, J shed 3 bases, and the junction held 13 bases outside the gene matches. The CDR3 has 18 residues. CDR3 DNA: TGCGCCAGCAGCCAAGATCCGGGAACAGGGGAAAGATACACTGAAGCTTTCTTT. Amino acid sequence: CASSQDPGTGERYTEAFF.